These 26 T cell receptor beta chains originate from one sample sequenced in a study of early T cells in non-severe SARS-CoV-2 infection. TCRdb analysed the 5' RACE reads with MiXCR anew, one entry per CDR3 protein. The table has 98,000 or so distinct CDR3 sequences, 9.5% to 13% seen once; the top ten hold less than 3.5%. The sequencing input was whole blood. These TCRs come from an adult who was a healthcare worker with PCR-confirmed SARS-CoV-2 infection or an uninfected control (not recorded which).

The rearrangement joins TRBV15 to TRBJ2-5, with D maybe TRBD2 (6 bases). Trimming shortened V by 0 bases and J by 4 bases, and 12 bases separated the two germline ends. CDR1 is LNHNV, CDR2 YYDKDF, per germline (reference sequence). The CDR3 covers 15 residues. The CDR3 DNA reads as TGTGCCACCAGCAGAGAGGCGCGGGATGGAGAGACCCAGTACTTC. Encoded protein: CATSREARDGETQYF. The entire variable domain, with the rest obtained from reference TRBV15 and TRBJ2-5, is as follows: DAMVIQNPRYQVTQFGKPVTLSCSQTLNHNVMYWYQQKSSQAPKLLFHYYDKDFNNEADTPDNFQSRRPNTSFCFLDIRSPGLGDTAMYLCATSREARDGETQYFGPGTRLLVL.

The DNA of the CDR3 is TGTGCCAGCTCACGGACGGTAGAGACCCAGTACTTC. It codes for CASSRTVETQYF. The genes are TRBV18 and TRBJ2-5; D gene unclear. CDR3 size: 12 residues. In germline, CDR1 is KGHSH, CDR2 LQKENI. V lost 4 bases to trimming and J lost 4 bases, with 7 bases between them.

The CDR3 loop is CASSLSPGTNYGYTF. DNA for the CDR3: TGTGCCAGCAGTTTATCCCCGGGAACCAACTATGGCTACACCTTC. The chain links TRBV28 to TRBJ1-2; D unresolved. The CDR3 sequence is 15 residues long. V lost 1 base to trimming and J lost 2 bases, with 11 bases between them. In germline, CDR1 is MDHEN, CDR2 SYDVKM.

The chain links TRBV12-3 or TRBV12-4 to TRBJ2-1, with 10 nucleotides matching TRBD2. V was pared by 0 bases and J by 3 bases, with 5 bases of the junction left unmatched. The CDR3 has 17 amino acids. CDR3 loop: CASSLARASGGYNEQFF. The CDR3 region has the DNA TGTGCCAGCAGTTTAGCTAGGGCTAGCGGGGGCTACAATGAGCAGTTCTTC.

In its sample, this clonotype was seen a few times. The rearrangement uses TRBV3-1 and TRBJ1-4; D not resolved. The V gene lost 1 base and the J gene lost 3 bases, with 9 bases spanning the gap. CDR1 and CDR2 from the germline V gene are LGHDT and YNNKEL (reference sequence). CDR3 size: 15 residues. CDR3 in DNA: TGTGCCAGCAGCCAAGCAAGGGCGGCTAATGAAAAACTGTTTTTT. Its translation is CASSQARAANEKLFF.

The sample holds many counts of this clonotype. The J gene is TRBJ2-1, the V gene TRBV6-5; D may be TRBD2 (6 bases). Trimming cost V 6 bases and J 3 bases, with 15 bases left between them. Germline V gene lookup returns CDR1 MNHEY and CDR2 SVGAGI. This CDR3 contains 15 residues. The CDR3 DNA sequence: TGTGCCAGCAGCTCCGGGGGTAGCGGCTACAATGAGCAGTTCTTC. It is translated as CASSSGGSGYNEQFF.

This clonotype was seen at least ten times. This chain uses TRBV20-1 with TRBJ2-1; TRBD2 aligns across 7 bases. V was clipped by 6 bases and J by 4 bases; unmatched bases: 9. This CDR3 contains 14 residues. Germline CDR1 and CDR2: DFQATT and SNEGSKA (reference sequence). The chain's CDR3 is CSARRLAEYNEQFF. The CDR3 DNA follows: TGCAGTGCCCGTAGACTAGCAGAATACAATGAGCAGTTCTTC.

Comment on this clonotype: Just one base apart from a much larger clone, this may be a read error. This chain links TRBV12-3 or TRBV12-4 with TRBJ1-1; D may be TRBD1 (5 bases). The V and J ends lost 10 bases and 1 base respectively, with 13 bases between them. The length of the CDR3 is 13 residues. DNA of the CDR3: TGTGCCAACAGGCGACAGAAGAACACTGAAGCTTTCTTT. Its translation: CANRRQKNTEAFF.

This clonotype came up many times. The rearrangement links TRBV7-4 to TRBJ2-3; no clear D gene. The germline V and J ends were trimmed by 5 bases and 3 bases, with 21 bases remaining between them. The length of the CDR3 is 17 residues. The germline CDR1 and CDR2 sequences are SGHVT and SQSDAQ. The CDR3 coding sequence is TGTGCCAGCAGCCCCCACGCCTACGCTCAGAGTACAGATACGCAGTATTTT. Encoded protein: CASSPHAYAQSTDTQYF. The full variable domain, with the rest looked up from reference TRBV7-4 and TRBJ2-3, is GAGVSQSPRYKVAKRGRDVALRCDSISGHVTLYWYRQTLGQGSEVLTYSQSDAQRDKSGRPSGRFSAERPERSVSTLKIQRTEQGDSAVYLCASSPHAYAQSTDTQYFGPGTRLTVL.

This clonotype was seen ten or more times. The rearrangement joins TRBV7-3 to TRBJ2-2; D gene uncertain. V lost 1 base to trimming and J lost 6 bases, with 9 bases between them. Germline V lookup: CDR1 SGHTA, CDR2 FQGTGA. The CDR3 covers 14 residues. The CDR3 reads CASSLNAGPGELFF. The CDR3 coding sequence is TGTGCCAGCAGCTTAAATGCTGGGCCCGGGGAGCTGTTTTTT.

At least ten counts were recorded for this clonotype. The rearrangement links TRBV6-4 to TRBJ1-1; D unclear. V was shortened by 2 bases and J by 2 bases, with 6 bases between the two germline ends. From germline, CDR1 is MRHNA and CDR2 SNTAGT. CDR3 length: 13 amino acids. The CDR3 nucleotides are TGTGCCAGCAGTGACAGGGAAAACACTGAAGCTTTCTTT. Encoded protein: CASSDRENTEAFF.

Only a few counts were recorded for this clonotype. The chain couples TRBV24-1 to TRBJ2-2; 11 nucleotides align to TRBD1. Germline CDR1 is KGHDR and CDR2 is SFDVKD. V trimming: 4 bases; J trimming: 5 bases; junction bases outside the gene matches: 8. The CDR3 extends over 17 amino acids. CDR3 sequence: CATSELGTGGRTGELFF. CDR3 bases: TGTGCCACCAGTGAGTTAGGGACAGGGGGAAGGACCGGGGAGCTGTTTTTT.

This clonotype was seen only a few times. The CDR3 nucleotides are TGTGCCAGCAGCTTAGCAGGCAGGGTCGCGAACACCGGGGAGCTGTTTTTT. Protein sequence: CASSLAGRVANTGELFF. V usage is TRBV7-8 and J usage is TRBJ2-2; tentatively, D is TRBD1 (5 bases). The CDR3 runs to 17 residues. With 0 bases removed from V and 0 bases from J, the gap between germline ends came to 11 bases. The germline gives CDR1 SGHVS, CDR2 FQNEAQ. Filled out from reference TRBV7-8 and TRBJ2-2, the complete variable domain reads GAGVSQSPRYKVAKRGQDVALRCDPISGHVSLFWYQQALGQGPEFLTYFQNEAQLDKSGLPSDRFFAERPEGSVSTLKIQRTQQEDSAVYLCASSLAGRVANTGELFFGEGSRLTVL.

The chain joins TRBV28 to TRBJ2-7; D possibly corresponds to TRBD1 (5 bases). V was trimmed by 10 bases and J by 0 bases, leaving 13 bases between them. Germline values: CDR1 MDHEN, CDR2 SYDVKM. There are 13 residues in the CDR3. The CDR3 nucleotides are TGTGCCACCGTGGACACCGCCTCCTACGAGCAGTACTTC. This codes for CATVDTASYEQYF. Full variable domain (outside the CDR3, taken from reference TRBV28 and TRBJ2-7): DVKVTQSSRYLVKRTGEKVFLECVQDMDHENMFWYRQDPGLGLRLIYFSYDVKMKEKGDIPEGYSVSREKKERFSLILESASTNQTSMYLCATVDTASYEQYFGPGTRLTVT.

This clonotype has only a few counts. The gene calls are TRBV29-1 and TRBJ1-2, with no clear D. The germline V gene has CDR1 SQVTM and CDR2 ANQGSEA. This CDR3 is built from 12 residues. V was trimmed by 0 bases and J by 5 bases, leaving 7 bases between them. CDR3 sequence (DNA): TGCAGCGTTGAAGATCGAGGTTATGGCTACACCTTC. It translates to CSVEDRGYGYTF.

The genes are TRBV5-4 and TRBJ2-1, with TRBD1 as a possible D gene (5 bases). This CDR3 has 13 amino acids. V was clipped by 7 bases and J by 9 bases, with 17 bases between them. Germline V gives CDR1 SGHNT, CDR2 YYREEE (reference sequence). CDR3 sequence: CASYTGGVGEQFF. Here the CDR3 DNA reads TGTGCCAGCTACACAGGTGGGGTCGGTGAGCAGTTCTTC.

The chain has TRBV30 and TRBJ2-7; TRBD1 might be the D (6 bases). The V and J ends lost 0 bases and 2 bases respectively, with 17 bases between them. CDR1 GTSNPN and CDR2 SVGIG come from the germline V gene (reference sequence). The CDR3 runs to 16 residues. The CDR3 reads CAWSVAYQGITYEQYF. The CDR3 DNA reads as TGTGCCTGGAGTGTAGCATACCAGGGGATAACCTACGAGCAGTACTTC.

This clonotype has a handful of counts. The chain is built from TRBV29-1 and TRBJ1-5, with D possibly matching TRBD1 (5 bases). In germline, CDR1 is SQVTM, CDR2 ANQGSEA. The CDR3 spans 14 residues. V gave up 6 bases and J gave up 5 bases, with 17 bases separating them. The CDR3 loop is CSVLGQGGDQPQHF. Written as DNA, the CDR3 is TGCAGCGTCCTGGGGCAGGGAGGGGATCAGCCCCAGCATTTT.

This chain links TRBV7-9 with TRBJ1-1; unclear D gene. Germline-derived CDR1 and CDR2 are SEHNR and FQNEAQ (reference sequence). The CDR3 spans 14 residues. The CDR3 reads CVGLGGRMNTEAFF. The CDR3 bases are TGTGTCGGCTTGGGTGGCAGAATGAACACTGAAGCTTTCTTT. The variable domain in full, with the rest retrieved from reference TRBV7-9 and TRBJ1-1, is DTGVSQNPRHKITKRGQNVTFRCDPISEHNRLYWYRQTLGQGPEFLTYFQNEAQLEKSRLLSDRFSAERPKGSFSTLEIQRTEQGDSAMYLCVGLGGRMNTEAFFGQGTRLTVV.

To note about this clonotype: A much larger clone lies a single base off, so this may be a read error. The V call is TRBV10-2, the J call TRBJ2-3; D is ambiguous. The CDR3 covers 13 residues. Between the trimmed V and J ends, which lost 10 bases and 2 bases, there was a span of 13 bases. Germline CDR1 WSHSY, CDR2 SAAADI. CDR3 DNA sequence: TGCGCCACCAATACCGACACCACAGATACGCAGTATTTT. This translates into CATNTDTTDTQYF.

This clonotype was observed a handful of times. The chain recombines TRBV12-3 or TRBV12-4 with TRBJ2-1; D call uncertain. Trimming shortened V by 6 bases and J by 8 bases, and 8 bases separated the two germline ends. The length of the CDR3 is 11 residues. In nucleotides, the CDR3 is TGTGCCAGCAGCCCCGCCCATGAGCAGTTCTTC. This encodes CASSPAHEQFF.

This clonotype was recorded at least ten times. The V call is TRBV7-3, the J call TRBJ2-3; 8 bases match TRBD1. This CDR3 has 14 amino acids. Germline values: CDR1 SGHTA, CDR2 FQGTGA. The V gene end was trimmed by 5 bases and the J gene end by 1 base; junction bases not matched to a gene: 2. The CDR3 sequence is CASSPDRGTDTQYF. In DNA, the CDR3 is TGTGCCAGCAGCCCGGACAGGGGCACAGATACGCAGTATTTT.

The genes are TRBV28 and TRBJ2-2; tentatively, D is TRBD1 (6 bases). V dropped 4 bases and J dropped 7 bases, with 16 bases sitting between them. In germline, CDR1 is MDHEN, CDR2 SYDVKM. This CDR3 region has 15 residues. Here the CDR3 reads CASSSDNRVNGELFF. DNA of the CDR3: TGTGCCAGCAGTTCCGATAACAGGGTTAACGGGGAGCTGTTTTTT. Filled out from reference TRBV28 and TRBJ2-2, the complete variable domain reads DVKVTQSSRYLVKRTGEKVFLECVQDMDHENMFWYRQDPGLGLRLIYFSYDVKMKEKGDIPEGYSVSREKKERFSLILESASTNQTSMYLCASSSDNRVNGELFFGEGSRLTVL.

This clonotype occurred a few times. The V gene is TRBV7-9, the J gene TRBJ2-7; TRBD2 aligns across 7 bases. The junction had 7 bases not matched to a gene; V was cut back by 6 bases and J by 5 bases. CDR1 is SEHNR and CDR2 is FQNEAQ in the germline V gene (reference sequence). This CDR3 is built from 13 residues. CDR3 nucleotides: TGTGCCAGCAGTTCGTCAGGGAGGGACGAGCAGTACTTC. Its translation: CASSSSGRDEQYF.

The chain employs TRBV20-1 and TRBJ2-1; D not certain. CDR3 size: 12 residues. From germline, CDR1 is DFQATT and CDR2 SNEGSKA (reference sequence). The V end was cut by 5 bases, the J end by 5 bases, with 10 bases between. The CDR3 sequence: CSADRTDNEQFF. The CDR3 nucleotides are TGCAGTGCTGACCGGACCGACAATGAGCAGTTCTTC.

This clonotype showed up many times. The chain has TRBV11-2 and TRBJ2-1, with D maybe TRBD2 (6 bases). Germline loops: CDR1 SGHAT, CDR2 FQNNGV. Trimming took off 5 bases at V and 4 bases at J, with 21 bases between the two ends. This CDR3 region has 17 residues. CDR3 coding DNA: TGTGCCAGCAGCCGATTTGCACTAGCCGAGCTTTACAATGAGCAGTTCTTC. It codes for CASSRFALAELYNEQFF.